One TCR beta chain is described in this entry. No cognate antigen has been identified for it. No much larger clone exists at a distance of one base, and base qualities are not known. These data originate in a study of T cell clones after liver transplantation (dated by TCRdb to the late 2010s). For context, the study as a whole: ITN030ST, the source of the samples, was a randomized trial that attempted immunosuppression withdrawal within 2 years of liver transplantation. After a pre-transplant mixed lymphocyte reaction, TCRbeta sequencing was used to pinpoint donor-reactive T cell clones, which were subsequently tracked in post-transplant blood. Third party-reactive TCRbeta sequences were also identified from pre-transplant MLRs to serve as an antigen-independent comparator for donor-reactive sequences. Three of the eight recipients were HCV-positive; the others were transplanted for non-autoimmune, non-viral indications. The subjects received no induction therapy and were kept on standard immunosuppression until randomization at 12-24 months post-transplant. Tolerance meant complete immunosuppression withdrawal for at least one year without liver enzymes rising beyond twice the upper limit of normal. Blood samples were taken pre-transplant, pre-randomization before withdrawal, and post-randomization after full withdrawal or failed withdrawal. Of the 8 liver transplant recipients making up the studied cohort, 3 were classified as tolerant and 5 as non-tolerant. What the work shows at the level of the full study, not this receptor alone: The conclusions were preliminary, being limited by small, heterogeneous patient numbers and by non-standardized post-transplant time points. Donor-reactive sequences declined more than third party-reactive ones, suggesting partial antigen-specific deletion unrelated to withdrawal success. In most of the 8 subjects, circulating donor-reactive CD4 TCRbeta sequences decreased significantly after transplant, regardless of tolerance or HCV status. Once repertoire turnover was taken into account, donor-reactive detection showed a significant reduction for CD4 in 7 of 8 subjects and for CD8 in 8 of 8. Low numbers of available donor cells limited the measurable donor-reactive repertoire in two subjects. Because allograft tissue specimens were not available, migration of donor-reactive T cells into the graft, rather than deletion, may have occurred.

Thawed unstimulated PBMCs were stained for CD3, CD4 and CD8 and FACS-sorted into CD3+CD4+ and CD3+CD8+ populations. Each of the 8 studied subjects was randomized to immunosuppression withdrawal. The Qiagen DNeasy Blood and Tissue Kit was used to isolate genomic DNA. The CDR3 starts with the cysteine, ends with the phenylalanine, and has 15 residues. The DNA shown is the 45-base CDR3, in frame from base 1. V is cut by 5 bases and J by 0 bases, and the space between the germline ends is 11 bases. The germline V gene (reference sequence) specifies LNHDA as CDR1 and SQIVND as CDR2. Frozen genomic DNA underwent high-throughput TCRbeta CDR3 sequencing by immunoSEQ, including PCR amplification, mapping, bias correction and internal controls. The authors' analysis ran thus. Only productive rearrangements were retained, and each unique TCRbeta sequence was defined by its CDR3 nucleotide sequence together with its V and J gene. A sequence counted as donor-reactive only if the sequence showed at least 5-fold expansion in CFSE-low cells compared with unstimulated pre-transplant cells and had a frequency of at least 0.01%. To ensure at least 90% detection power, minimum frequency thresholds were set for each subject based on that subject's lowest-template unstimulated sample. Repertoire turnover was measured by Jensen-Shannon divergence between the top 1000 TCRbeta sequences post- and pre-transplant. Changes in detection of donor-reactive sequences were tested with two-sided Fisher's exact tests. Held by TCRdb, this immuneACCESS table contains in-frame sequences only and omits some clones. Under half of the omission traces to an unresolved V gene where checked; the cause of the rest is unknown. Clone size and V and J calls were adopted from that table, with D and trimming inferred from the DNA. Recorded for this sample are fewer than 65,000 clones; about 90% of them occurred a single time. The top ten clonotypes cover under 15% of the sample.

The sequence joins TRBV19 to TRBJ1-5, and possibly TRBD1, on 5 matching bases. Sequencing was performed on CD8+ T cells from blood, taken 12 months after liver transplant. The TCR was taken from a human patient who received a liver transplant. Post transplant, some T cells may arise from the graft donor. This receptor carries the CDR3 CASSPTVDSNQPQHF. The sequenced DNA is TGTGCCAGTAGTCCGACAGTAGATAGCAATCAGCCCCAGCATTTT.